These T cell receptor beta chains were read from a single sample in a study of T cell responses to AZD1222 COVID-19 vaccine. Assay: immunoSEQ multiplex PCR; the TCRdb copy retains only in-frame clones and omits some. This table has about 140,000 clones, 80% to 95% appearing once. This material consisted of peripheral blood, taken 28 days after the second AZD1222 dose. The receptors were sampled from an adult who received the AZD1222 COVID-19 vaccine. The CDR3 runs from the conserved cysteine through the conserved F or W. D genes are given only for firm matches. The size field is filled for only some rows; it gives once, few, many or a size class.

CDR3: CASSQDRGLYEQYF; DNA: TGTGCCAGCAGTCAGGACAGGGGGCTCTACGAGCAGTACTTC; J: TRBJ2-7; size: .; V: TRBV27; D: TRBD1
CDR3: CAWSDWTSSYNEQFF; DNA: TGTGCCTGGAGTGACTGGACGAGCTCCTACAATGAGCAGTTCTTC; J: TRBJ2-1; size: .; V: TRBV30; D: .
CDR3: CASRLAPNNEQFF; DNA: TGCGCCAGCAGGCTAGCACCTAACAATGAGCAGTTCTTC; J: TRBJ2-1; size: .; V: TRBV5-1; D: .
CDR3: CASSSPPGGNYGYTF; DNA: TGTGCCAGCAGTTCCCCCCCCGGGGGCAACTATGGCTACACCTTC; J: TRBJ1-2; size: .; V: TRBV28; D: .
CDR3: CASSESLGLAGDNEQFF; DNA: TGTGCCAGCAGTGAATCCCTTGGCCTAGCGGGGGACAATGAGCAGTTCTTC; J: TRBJ2-1; size: .; V: TRBV25-1; D: TRBD2
CDR3: CSVADRGLQNTGELFF; DNA: TGCAGCGTTGCGGACAGGGGGCTACAGAACACCGGGGAGCTGTTTTTT; J: TRBJ2-2; size: .; V: TRBV29-1; D: TRBD1
CDR3: CASMGAYVYTGELFF; DNA: TGTGCCAGCATGGGCGCGTACGTCTACACCGGGGAGCTGTTTTTT; J: TRBJ2-2; size: .; V: TRBV28; D: .
CDR3: CASRAGTDNEQFF; DNA: TGTGCCAGCAGAGCCGGGACAGACAATGAGCAGTTCTTC; J: TRBJ2-1; size: .; V: TRBV2; D: TRBD1
CDR3: CASTRDGANYGYTF; DNA: TGTGCCAGCACCCGGGACGGAGCTAACTATGGCTACACCTTC; J: TRBJ1-2; size: once; V: TRBV6-5; D: .
CDR3: CASTGGDDTRNTGELFF; DNA: TGTGCCAGCACCGGGGGGGACGACACCAGGAACACCGGGGAGCTGTTTTTT; J: TRBJ2-2; size: .; V: TRBV27; D: TRBD2
CDR3: CASSESQGHGYTF; DNA: TGTGCCAGCAGTGAATCACAGGGCCATGGCTACACCTTC; J: TRBJ1-2; size: few; V: TRBV6-1; D: .
CDR3: CASSPSTGDLRSGANVLTF; DNA: TGTGCCAGCTCACCATCGACAGGCGATCTTCGCTCTGGGGCCAACGTCCTGACTTTC; J: TRBJ2-6; size: .; V: TRBV18; D: .
CDR3: CASTQVPSYEQYF; DNA: TGTGCCAGCACTCAGGTACCATCCTACGAGCAGTACTTC; J: TRBJ2-7; size: .; V: TRBV28; D: .
CDR3: CASSLDQGYGYTF; DNA: TGCGCCAGCAGCTTGGACCAGGGATATGGCTACACCTTC; J: TRBJ1-2; size: .; V: TRBV5-1; D: .
CDR3: CASSVAGTGTAEQFF; DNA: TGTGCCAGCAGCGTAGCCGGGACAGGGACGGCGGAGCAGTTCTTC; J: TRBJ2-1; size: .; V: TRBV9; D: TRBD1
CDR3: CASGPHQGVVSYEQYF; DNA: TGTGCCAGCGGCCCGCATCAGGGGGTGGTCTCCTACGAGCAGTACTTC; J: TRBJ2-7; size: once; V: TRBV7-2; D: TRBD1
CDR3: CASSPTSGYSYNEQFF; DNA: TGTGCCAGCAGCCCCACTAGCGGATATTCCTACAATGAGCAGTTCTTC; J: TRBJ2-1; size: .; V: TRBV11-2; D: TRBD2
CDR3: CASSSGQVTNEKLFF; DNA: TGTGCCAGCAGCTCTGGACAGGTTACTAATGAAAAACTGTTTTTT; J: TRBJ1-4; size: .; V: TRBV11-2; D: TRBD1
CDR3: CASRTLGGETYEQYF; DNA: TGTGCCAGCAGGACCCTAGGAGGCGAGACGTACGAGCAGTACTTC; J: TRBJ2-7; size: .; V: TRBV7-9; D: .
CDR3: CASSTSSGVYEQYF; DNA: TGTGCCAGCAGCACATCTAGCGGGGTCTACGAGCAGTACTTC; J: TRBJ2-7; size: .; V: TRBV21-1; D: .
CDR3: CASSLSNWEQYF; DNA: TGTGCCAGCAGCTTGAGTAACTGGGAGCAGTACTTC; J: TRBJ2-7; size: .; V: TRBV5-8; D: .
CDR3: CASSNLVSSGGYEQYF; DNA: TGCGCCAGCAGCAACCTCGTTTCGAGCGGGGGTTACGAGCAGTACTTC; J: TRBJ2-7; size: .; V: TRBV5-1; D: TRBD2
CDR3: CASSLYQETQYF; DNA: TGTGCCAGCAGCCTGTACCAAGAGACCCAGTACTTC; J: TRBJ2-5; size: .; V: TRBV3-1/TRBV3-2; D: .
CDR3: CSVSRDYNSPLHF; DNA: TGCAGCGTCAGCAGGGATTATAATTCACCCCTCCACTTT; J: TRBJ1-6; size: .; V: TRBV29-1; D: .
CDR3: CASSGLQGASGNTIYF; DNA: TGTGCCAGCAGCGGGTTACAGGGGGCGAGTGGGAACACCATATATTTT; J: TRBJ1-3; size: .; V: TRBV5-6; D: TRBD1
CDR3: CASSSDRRNYGYTF; DNA: TGCGCCAGCAGCTCGGACAGGAGGAACTATGGCTACACCTTC; J: TRBJ1-2; size: .; V: TRBV5-1; D: TRBD1
CDR3: CASSQAEQPYNSPLHF; DNA: TGTGCCAGCAGCCAAGCGGAACAGCCTTATAATTCACCCCTCCACTTT; J: TRBJ1-6; size: .; V: TRBV4-2; D: .
CDR3: CASQTWANYGYTF; DNA: TGTGCCAGCCAAACGTGGGCCAACTATGGCTACACCTTC; J: TRBJ1-2; size: .; V: TRBV5-5; D: .
CDR3: CASSGGLAGLKDTQYF; DNA: TGTGCCAGCAGTGGGGGACTAGCGGGTCTAAAAGATACGCAGTATTTT; J: TRBJ2-3; size: .; V: TRBV2; D: TRBD2
CDR3: CSGGRGRNEKLFF; DNA: TGCAGCGGCGGCCGGGGACGGAATGAAAAACTGTTTTTT; J: TRBJ1-4; size: once; V: TRBV29-1; D: .
CDR3: CASTRFGTGFAYGYTF; DNA: TGTGCCAGCACTCGGTTTGGGACAGGGTTTGCCTATGGCTACACCTTC; J: TRBJ1-2; size: .; V: TRBV28; D: TRBD1
CDR3: CASSLLLAGGVNTGELFF; DNA: TGTGCCAGCAGCTTATTGCTAGCGGGAGGTGTGAACACCGGGGAGCTGTTTTTT; J: TRBJ2-2; size: .; V: TRBV7-6; D: TRBD2
CDR3: CASSQTRGTGLSYEQYF; DNA: TGCGCCAGCAGCCAGACAAGAGGGACAGGGTTGTCCTACGAGCAGTACTTC; J: TRBJ2-7; size: .; V: TRBV4-3; D: TRBD1
CDR3: CASSPLAGGTDTQYF; DNA: TGTGCCAGCAGCCCCCTAGCGGGAGGGACAGATACGCAGTATTTT; J: TRBJ2-3; size: .; V: TRBV7-3; D: TRBD2
CDR3: CAWTRTGVIYGYTF; DNA: TGTGCCTGGACAAGGACAGGGGTGATCTACGGCTACACCTTC; J: TRBJ1-2; size: once; V: TRBV30; D: TRBD1
CDR3: CASSQLFRGQGTDTQYF; DNA: TGCGCCAGCAGCCAACTTTTCCGGGGACAGGGCACAGATACGCAGTATTTT; J: TRBJ2-3; size: .; V: TRBV4-1; D: TRBD1
CDR3: CASSSAGLVGNTIYF; DNA: TGTGCCAGCAGTTCCGCGGGGCTCGTTGGAAACACCATATATTTT; J: TRBJ1-3; size: .; V: TRBV28; D: .
CDR3: CASSTGQGYNQPQHF; DNA: TGTGCCAGTAGTACGGGACAGGGCTACAATCAGCCCCAGCATTTT; J: TRBJ1-5; size: .; V: TRBV19; D: TRBD1
CDR3: CASSLALGQYEQYF; DNA: TGTGCCAGCAGCTTAGCCCTGGGACAGTACGAGCAGTACTTC; J: TRBJ2-7; size: .; V: TRBV11-2; D: TRBD1
CDR3: CASSRARDRGSTEAFF; DNA: TGTGCCAGCAGCCGTGCCCGGGACAGGGGAAGCACTGAAGCTTTCTTT; J: TRBJ1-1; size: .; V: TRBV27; D: TRBD1
CDR3: CASSLIKVYEQYF; DNA: TGTGCCAGCAGTTTAATAAAGGTGTACGAGCAGTACTTC; J: TRBJ2-7; size: .; V: TRBV28; D: .
CDR3: CASSHQGDEKLFF; DNA: TGTGCCAGCAGCCATCAGGGGGATGAAAAACTGTTTTTT; J: TRBJ1-4; size: .; V: TRBV7-9; D: TRBD1
CDR3: CASSPPGISSPLHF; DNA: TGTGCCAGTAGCCCTCCAGGGATCTCTTCACCCCTCCACTTT; J: TRBJ1-6; size: many; V: TRBV19; D: .